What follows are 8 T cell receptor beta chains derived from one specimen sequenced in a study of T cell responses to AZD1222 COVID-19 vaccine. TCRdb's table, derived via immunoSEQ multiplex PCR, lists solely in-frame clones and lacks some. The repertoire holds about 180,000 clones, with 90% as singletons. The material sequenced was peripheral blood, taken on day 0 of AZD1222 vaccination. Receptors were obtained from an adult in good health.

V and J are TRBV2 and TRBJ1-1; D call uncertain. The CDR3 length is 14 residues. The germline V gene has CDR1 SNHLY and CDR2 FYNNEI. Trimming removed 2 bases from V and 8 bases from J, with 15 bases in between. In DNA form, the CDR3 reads TGTGCCAGCAGTGAAAGTGGCCCGGGAGTAGAAGCTTTCTTT. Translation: CASSESGPGVEAFF.

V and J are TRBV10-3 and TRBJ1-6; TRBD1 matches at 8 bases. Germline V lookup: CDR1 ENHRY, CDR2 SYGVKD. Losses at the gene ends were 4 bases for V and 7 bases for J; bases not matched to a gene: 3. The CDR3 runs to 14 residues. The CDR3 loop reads CAISADRENSPLHF. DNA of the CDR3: TGTGCCATCAGTGCGGACAGGGAGAATTCACCCCTCCACTTT.

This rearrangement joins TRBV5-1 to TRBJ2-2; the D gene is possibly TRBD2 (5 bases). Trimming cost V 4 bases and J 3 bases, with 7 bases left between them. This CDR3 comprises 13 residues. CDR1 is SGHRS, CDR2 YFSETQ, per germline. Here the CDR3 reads CASSLLDTGELFF. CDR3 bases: TGCGCCAGCAGCCTACTAGACACCGGGGAGCTGTTTTTT.

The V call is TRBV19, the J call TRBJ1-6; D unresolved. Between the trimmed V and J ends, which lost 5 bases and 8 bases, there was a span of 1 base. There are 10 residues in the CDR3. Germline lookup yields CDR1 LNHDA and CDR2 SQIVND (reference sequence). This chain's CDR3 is CASSDSPLHF. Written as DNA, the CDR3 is TGTGCCAGTAGTGATTCACCCCTCCACTTT.

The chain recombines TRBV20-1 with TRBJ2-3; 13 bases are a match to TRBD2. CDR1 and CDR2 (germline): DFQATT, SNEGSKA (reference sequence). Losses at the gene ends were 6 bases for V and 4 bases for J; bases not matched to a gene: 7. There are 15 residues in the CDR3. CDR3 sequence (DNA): TGCAGTGCCAGTTTTACTAGCGGGGGGGCAGATACGCAGTATTTT. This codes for CSASFTSGGADTQYF.

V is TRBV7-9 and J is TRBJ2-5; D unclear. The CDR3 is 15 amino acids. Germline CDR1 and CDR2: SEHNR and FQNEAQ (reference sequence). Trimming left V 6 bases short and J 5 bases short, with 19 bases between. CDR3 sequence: CASRAGLLRWETQYF. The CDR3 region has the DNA TGTGCCAGCAGGGCCGGGCTCCTAAGGTGGGAGACCCAGTACTTC. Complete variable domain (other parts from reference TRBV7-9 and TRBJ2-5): DTGVSQNPRHKITKRGQNVTFRCDPISEHNRLYWYRQTLGQGPEFLTYFQNEAQLEKSRLLSDRFSAERPKGSFSTLEIQRTEQGDSAMYLCASRAGLLRWETQYFGPGTRLLVL.

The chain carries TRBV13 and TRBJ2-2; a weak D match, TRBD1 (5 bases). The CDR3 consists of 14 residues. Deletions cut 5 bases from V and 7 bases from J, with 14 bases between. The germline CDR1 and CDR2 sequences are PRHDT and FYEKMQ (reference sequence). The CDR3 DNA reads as TGTGCCAGCAGCCGGCAGGGTGTAGGCGGGGAGCTGTTTTTT. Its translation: CASSRQGVGGELFF.

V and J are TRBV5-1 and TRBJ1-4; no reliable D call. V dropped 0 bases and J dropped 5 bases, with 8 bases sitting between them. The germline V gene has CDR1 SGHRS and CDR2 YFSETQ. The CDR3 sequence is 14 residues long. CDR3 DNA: TGCGCCAGCAGCTTGGCAGCCTCAAATGAAAAACTGTTTTTT. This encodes CASSLAASNEKLFF.